This TCR beta chain was identified in a study of Ad26.COV2.S vaccination and SARS-CoV-2 variants (TCRdb year 2021). Concerning the study at large: Vaccine-arm donors came from COV1001, a multicentre, randomized, double-blind, placebo-controlled phase I-IIa trial of Ad26.COV2.S in healthy adults. TCRbeta repertoire sequencing was used to assess the specificity and breadth of SARS-CoV-2-reactive T cell receptors after Ad26.COV2.S vaccination. Participants in the trial were split at random into five groups of five each, receiving low-dose or high-dose Ad26.COV2.S once or twice, or else placebo on both occasions. The TCR-sequenced set comprised about 32 samples: some 20 Ad26.COV2.S vaccine recipients, 5 placebo recipients and 8 SARS-CoV-2 convalescent individuals. Blinding of investigators to trial group allocation was maintained during experiments and outcome assessment. Ad26.COV2.S was administered intramuscularly at 5 x 10^10 or 1 x 10^11 viral particles, either as a single shot or as two shots given 56 days apart. On the study overall, not on this receptor specifically: According to the authors, total T cell responses may have been underestimated by the TCR breadth and depth analyses. Comparable non-spike TCR breadth was observed between vaccine and placebo recipients, consistent with only spike being contained in the vaccine. Higher spike-specific TCR breadth was observed in Ad26.COV2.S recipients than in placebo recipients (P = 0.0014). The study was not powered to compare responses between vaccine doses or regimens. Substantial breadth of spike-specific CD8+ and CD4+ T cell responses was reported after vaccination.

The immunoSEQ Assay was used to sequence TCRbeta CDR3 regions. After extraction, genomic DNA underwent amplification by bias-controlled multiplex PCR, followed by high-throughput sequencing. The authors' analysis ran thus. Collapsing and filtering of sequences were performed to quantify the absolute abundance of each unique TCRbeta CDR3 region. T cell fraction was estimated by normalizing TCRbeta template counts to usable DNA, with usable DNA measured through amplification of reference genes found in all nucleated cells. Repertoire TCRs were annotated as SARS-CoV-2-specific by exact matching of V gene, CDR3 amino acid sequence and J gene to a known reactive TCR set. MIRA supplied the reference SARS-CoV-2 TCR set, which was filtered for enrichment in COVID-19-positive ImmuneCODE repertoires so that public or cross-reactive TCRs were removed. Using the MIRA antigens, annotated TCRs were further analysed by specific ORF or by position within an ORF. Breadth was defined as annotated unique rearrangements over total unique productive rearrangements; depth was the summed frequency of those rearrangements. TCR breadth was compared between groups using two-sided Wilcoxon rank-sum tests. The table was pulled from immuneACCESS by TCRdb, which kept in-frame rearrangements only. Such tables lose some clones; where checked, under half of the loss comes from unresolved V genes, and the rest has no known cause. The V and J calls and the clone size are those of that table, but D and trimming were determined from the DNA. The table for this sample lists over 300,000 clones; 83% of them were counted only once. Of the sample, more than 7% is held by the ten largest clones.

Between the V and J ends, shortened by 4 bases and 8 bases respectively, the junction contains 17 bases. The germline V gene sets CDR1 to SGHAT and CDR2 to FQNNGV. CDR3 length: 14 amino acids, cysteine to phenylalanine. Just CDR3 DNA is preserved here, 42 bases in frame from base 1. This clone was seen repeatedly, ten times or more. Its antigen target is currently unknown. No per-base quality is available; no much larger clone lies one base away. The label giving this sample's treatment or condition can be read as: over 15 received Ad26.COV2.S at low or high dose, single or two shots; a few received placebo; per-sample allocation not given. Repertoires of vaccine and placebo recipients were sequenced from samples taken on day 63 after the first injection. Cohort 1b enrolled 20 to 30 adults aged 18-55 years at a single site in Boston, USA, between 29 July and 7 August 2020. Ad26.COV2.S consisted of a replication-incompetent adenovirus type 26 vector by which a prefusion-stabilized SARS-CoV-2 spike protein from the original Wuhan strain was expressed.

The sequence came from a person between 18 and 59 years old who received the Ad26.COV2.S COVID-19 vaccine or a placebo. The sequencing used peripheral blood, collected in a trial of Ad26.COV2.S vaccine versus placebo. The sequence links TRBV11-2 to TRBJ1-2; the D gene cannot be resolved reliably. The CDR3 loop reads CASSSNRGTEGYTF. The nucleotide sequence is TGTGCCAGCAGCTCCAACCGGGGAACGGAAGGCTACACCTTC.